This section outlines one TCR beta chain sequence together with its context. Its specificity is unknown. Sequencing used immunoSEQ multiplex PCR; TCRdb keeps in-frame clones, though not all of them. The sample comprises around 2.1 million clones, around 95% of which are singletons, and less than 0.15% rests with the top ten. The data were taken from a study of shared clonotypes between healthy human individuals. Findings and caveats of the study: It was expected that sequencing depth would affect clonotype sharing among donors. In general, naive subsets displayed greater estimated richness than memory subsets did. Only blood samples were collected, and tissue repertoires likely differ.

The CDR3 length is 13 residues. The germline CDR1 and CDR2 sequences are ENHRY and SYGVKD. V was trimmed by 5 bases and J by 11 bases, leaving 13 bases between them. Sequenced: naive CD4+ T cells sorted from blood. Indicated subset: CD45RA+ positively selected. V gene TRBV10-3 combines with J gene TRBJ1-6; no clear D gene. The TCR sequence derives from a man aged 18-30 years in good health. The CDR3 sequence is CAISTDNWTPLHF. The CDR3 coding sequence is TGTGCCATCAGTACGGATAATTGGACACCCCTCCACTTT.